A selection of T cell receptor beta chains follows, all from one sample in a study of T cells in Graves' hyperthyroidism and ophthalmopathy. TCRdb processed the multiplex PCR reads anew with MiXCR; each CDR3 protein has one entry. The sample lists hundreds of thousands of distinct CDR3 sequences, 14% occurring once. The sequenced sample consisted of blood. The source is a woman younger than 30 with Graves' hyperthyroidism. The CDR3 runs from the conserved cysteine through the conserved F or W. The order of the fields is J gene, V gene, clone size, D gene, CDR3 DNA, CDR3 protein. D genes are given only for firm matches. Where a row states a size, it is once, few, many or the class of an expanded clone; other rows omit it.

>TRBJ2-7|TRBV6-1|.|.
TGTGCCAGCAGTTCCGGGACCACGGCCTACGAGCAGTACTTC
CASSSGTTAYEQYF
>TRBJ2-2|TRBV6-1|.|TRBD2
TGTGCCAGCACCTCCCTTGGTGTGGGAGGGCTCGGGAACACCGGGGAGCTGTTTTTT
CASTSLGVGGLGNTGELFF
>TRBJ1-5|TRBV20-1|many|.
TGCAGTGGGGGACTCTTAGGGCAGCCCCAGCATTTT
CSGGLLGQPQHF
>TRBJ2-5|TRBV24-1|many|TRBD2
TGTGCCACCAGTCTAGCGGGAGCGGAGGAGACCCAGTACTTC
CATSLAGAEETQYF
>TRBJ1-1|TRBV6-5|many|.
TGTGCCAGCAGTTACTCGAGAACTGCTAACACTGAAGCTTTCTTT
CASSYSRTANTEAFF
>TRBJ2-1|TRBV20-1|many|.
TGCAGTGCCACAGGGATCTACAATGAGCAGTTCTTC
CSATGIYNEQFF
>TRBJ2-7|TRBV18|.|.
TGTGCCAGCTCACCAATACCGACCTACGAGCAGTACTTC
CASSPIPTYEQYF
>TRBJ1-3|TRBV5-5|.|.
TGTGCCAGCAGCTTGACCGGGACGGCGGGCTCTGGAAACACCATATATTTT
CASSLTGTAGSGNTIYF
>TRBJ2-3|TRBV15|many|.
TGTGCCACCAGCAGAGGACAGGGCACAGATACGCAGTATTTT
CATSRGQGTDTQYF
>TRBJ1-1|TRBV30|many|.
TGTGCCTGGACGACGGAGAACACTGAAGCTTTCTTT
CAWTTENTEAFF
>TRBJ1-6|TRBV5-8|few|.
TGTGCCAGCAGCTTGGTCGGCAGGGATTGGTCACCCCTCCACTTT
CASSLVGRDWSPLHF
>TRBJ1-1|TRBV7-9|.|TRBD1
TGTGCCAGCAGCTTAGCAGGGGGCGACGAAGCTTTCTTT
CASSLAGGDEAFF
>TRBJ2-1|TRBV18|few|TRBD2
TGTGCCAGTACAACGAGACTAGCGGGAGACAATGAGCAGTTCTTC
CASTTRLAGDNEQFF
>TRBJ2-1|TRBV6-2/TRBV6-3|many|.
TGTGCCAGCAGTGCCCTCCCGGTCTACAATGAGCAGTTCTTC
CASSALPVYNEQFF
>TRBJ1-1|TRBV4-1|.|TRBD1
TGCGCCAGCAGCCGAAGGACTGGACAGGGCGATGGAATGAACACTGAAGCTTTCTTT
CASSRRTGQGDGMNTEAFF
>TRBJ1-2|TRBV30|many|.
TGTGCCTGGATAGGGGGTCCGGACTATGGCTACACCTTC
CAWIGGPDYGYTF
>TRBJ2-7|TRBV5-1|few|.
TGCGCCAGCAGCTTGTCTCCCTCGGCGGGCTACGAGCAGTACTTC
CASSLSPSAGYEQYF
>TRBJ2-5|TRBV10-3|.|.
TGTGCCATCTCTGATGCTGGGGAGACCCAGTACTTC
CAISDAGETQYF
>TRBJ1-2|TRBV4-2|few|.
TGTGCCAGCAGCCAAGAAGGGACGGGGACCTACTATGGCTACACCTTC
CASSQEGTGTYYGYTF
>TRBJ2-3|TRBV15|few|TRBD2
TGTGCCACCAGCAGAGAGTTGGGGAGGGCCTCAGATACGCAGTATTTT
CATSRELGRASDTQYF
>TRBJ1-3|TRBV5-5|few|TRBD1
TGCGCCAGCAGCCTGGGGACAGGACTTGGAGACACCATATATTTT
CASSLGTGLGDTIYF
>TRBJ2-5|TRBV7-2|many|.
TGTGCCAGCAGCTTTAGGATAAGGCAGGAGACCCAGTACTTC
CASSFRIRQETQYF
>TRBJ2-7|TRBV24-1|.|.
TGTGCCACCAGTGAAGGGACCCTGCCCTACGAGCAGTACTTC
CATSEGTLPYEQYF
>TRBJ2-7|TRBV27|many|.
TGTGCCAGCTCCTCGCGCCCCCGCTACGAGCAGTACTTC
CASSSRPRYEQYF
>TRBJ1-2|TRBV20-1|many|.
TGCAGGGGGCCCCGGGACGGACCTTCATATGGCTACACCTTC
CRGPRDGPSYGYTF
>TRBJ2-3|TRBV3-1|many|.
TGTGCCAGCAGCAGGCTCCCGGGAGATACGCAGTATTTT
CASSRLPGDTQYF
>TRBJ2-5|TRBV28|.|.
TGTGCCAGCAGGAAATACGGGACTCCGGTTGGGGACCACTTC
CASRKYGTPVGDHF
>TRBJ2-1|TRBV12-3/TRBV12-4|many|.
TGTGCCAGCAGTTTGCGGCAGAGTTACAATGAGCAGTTCTTC
CASSLRQSYNEQFF
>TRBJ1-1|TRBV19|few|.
TGTGCCAGTAGTATTGAAATCCAGGGCTGGGGGAAAGCTTTCTTT
CASSIEIQGWGKAFF